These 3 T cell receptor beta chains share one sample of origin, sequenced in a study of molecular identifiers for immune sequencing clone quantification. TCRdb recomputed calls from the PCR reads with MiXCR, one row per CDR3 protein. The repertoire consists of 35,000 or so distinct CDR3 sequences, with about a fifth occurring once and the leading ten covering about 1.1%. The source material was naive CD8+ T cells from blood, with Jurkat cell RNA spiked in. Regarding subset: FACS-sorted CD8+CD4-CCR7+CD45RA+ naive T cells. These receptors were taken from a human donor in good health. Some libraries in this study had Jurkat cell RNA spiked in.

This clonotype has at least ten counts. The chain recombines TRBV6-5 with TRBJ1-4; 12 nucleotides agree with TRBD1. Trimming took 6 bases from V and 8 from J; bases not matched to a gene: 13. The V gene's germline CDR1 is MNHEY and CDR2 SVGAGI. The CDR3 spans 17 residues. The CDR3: CASSTSRDRGQDEKLFF. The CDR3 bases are TGTGCCAGCAGCACGTCCCGGGACAGGGGGCAAGACGAAAAACTGTTTTTT.

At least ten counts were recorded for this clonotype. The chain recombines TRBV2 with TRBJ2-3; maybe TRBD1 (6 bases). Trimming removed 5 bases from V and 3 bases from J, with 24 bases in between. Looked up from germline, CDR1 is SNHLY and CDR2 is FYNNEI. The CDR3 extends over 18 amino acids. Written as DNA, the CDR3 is TGTGCCAGCAGTTTCCGGGACATTGGGAAAACAGGGACAGATACGCAGTATTTT. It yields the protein CASSFRDIGKTGTDTQYF.

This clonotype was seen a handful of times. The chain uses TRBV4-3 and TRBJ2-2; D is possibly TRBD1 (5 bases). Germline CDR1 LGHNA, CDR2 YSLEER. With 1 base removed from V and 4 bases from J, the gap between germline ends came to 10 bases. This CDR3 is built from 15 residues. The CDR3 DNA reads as TGCGCCAGCAGCCAAGCGGACACGTCCACCGGGGAGCTGTTTTTT. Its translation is CASSQADTSTGELFF.